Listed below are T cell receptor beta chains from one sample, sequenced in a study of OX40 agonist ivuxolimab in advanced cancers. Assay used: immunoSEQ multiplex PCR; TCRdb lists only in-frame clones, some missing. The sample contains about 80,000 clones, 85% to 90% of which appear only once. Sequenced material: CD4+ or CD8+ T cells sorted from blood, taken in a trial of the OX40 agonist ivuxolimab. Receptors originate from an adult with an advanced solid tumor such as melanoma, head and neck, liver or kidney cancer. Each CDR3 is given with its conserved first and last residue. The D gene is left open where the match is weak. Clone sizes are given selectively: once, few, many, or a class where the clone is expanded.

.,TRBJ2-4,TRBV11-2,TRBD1,CASSSLTGDEGPIQYF,TGTGCCAGCAGCTCCCTAACAGGGGACGAGGGACCCATTCAGTACTTC
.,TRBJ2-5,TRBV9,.,CASSVVGEQETQYF,TGTGCCAGCAGCGTAGTAGGGGAACAAGAGACCCAGTACTTC
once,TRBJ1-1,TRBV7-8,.,CASSLAARGTLMNTEAFF,TGTGCCAGCAGCTTAGCCGCCCGCGGGACTCTTATGAACACTGAAGCTTTCTTT
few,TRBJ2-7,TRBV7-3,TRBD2,CASSLATGLAASSYEQYF,TGTGCCAGCAGCTTAGCTACGGGACTAGCGGCTAGCTCCTACGAGCAGTACTTC
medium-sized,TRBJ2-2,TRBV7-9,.,CASSLIGAGDTGELFF,TGTGCCAGCAGCTTGATTGGAGCAGGAGACACCGGGGAGCTGTTTTTT
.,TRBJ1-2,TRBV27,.,CASSFSGGRGYTF,TGTGCCAGCAGTTTCTCCGGGGGCCGGGGCTACACCTTC
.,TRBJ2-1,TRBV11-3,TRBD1,CASSPRGSDYNEQFF,TGTGCCAGCAGCCCCAGGGGGTCCGACTACAATGAGCAGTTCTTC
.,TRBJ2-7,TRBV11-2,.,CASSPGRGYEQYF,TGTGCCAGCAGCCCCGGGCGGGGCTACGAGCAGTACTTC
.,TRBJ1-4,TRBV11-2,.,CASSSEDTPNEKLFF,TGTGCCAGCAGCTCGGAAGATACACCAAATGAAAAACTGTTTTTT
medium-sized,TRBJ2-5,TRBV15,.,CATATGRGGAETQYF,TGTGCCACCGCCACGGGGCGGGGAGGCGCGGAGACCCAGTACTTC
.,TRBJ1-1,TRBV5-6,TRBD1,CASSLVVVGQGGMNTEAFF,TGTGCCAGCAGCTTGGTTGTAGTGGGACAGGGCGGGATGAACACTGAAGCTTTCTTT
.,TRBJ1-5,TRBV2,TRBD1,CASAGTEAYYQPQHF,TGTGCCAGCGCGGGGACAGAGGCTTACTATCAGCCCCAGCATTTT
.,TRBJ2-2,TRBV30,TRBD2,CACSLSLAGAAGELFF,TGTGCCTGTTCTCTCTCCCTAGCGGGAGCGGCCGGGGAGCTGTTTTTT
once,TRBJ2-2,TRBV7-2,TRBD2,CASSLESGRYHGELFF,TGTGCCAGCAGCTTAGAGAGCGGGAGATATCACGGGGAGCTGTTTTTT
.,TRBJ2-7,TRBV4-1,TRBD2,CASSQVQDGLAGWASYEQYF,TGCGCCAGCAGCCAAGTGCAAGACGGACTAGCGGGATGGGCTTCCTACGAGCAGTACTTC
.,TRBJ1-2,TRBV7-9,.,CASSFRFEDGYTF,TGTGCCAGCAGCTTCCGATTTGAGGATGGCTACACCTTC
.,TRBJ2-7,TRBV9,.,CASSDPGDEQYF,TGTGCCAGCAGCGATCCCGGGGACGAGCAGTACTTC
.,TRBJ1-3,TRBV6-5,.,CASSPGRLSGNTIYF,TGTGCCAGCAGTCCGGGACGGCTCTCTGGAAACACCATATATTTT
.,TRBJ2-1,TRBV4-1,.,CASSQRNQGGVGEQFF,TGCGCCAGCAGCCAAAGGAACCAAGGTGGGGTGGGTGAGCAGTTCTTC